This T cell receptor beta chain was recorded in a study of blood T cell repertoires in COVID-19. Study at large: Sites across the United States, Italy and Spain contributed samples from acute and convalescent COVID-19. In each case, the material was cDNA or gDNA derived from T cells, B-cell-depleted T cells, or PBMCs.

In the authors' methods: Estimated nucleated cell counts came from reference gene primer amplification. Profiling relied on immunoSEQ multiplex PCR, and the TCRdb table lists in-frame clones only, not all of them. V, J and clone size reflect that table, while D and trimming were determined from the DNA. The table includes roughly 33,000 clones, more than 75% detected once. With 7 bases clipped from V and 3 bases from J, the junction kept 3 bases outside the gene matches. This CDR3 comprises 11 residues. CDR1 is SQVTM, CDR2 ANQGSEA, per germline. This chain links TRBV29-1 with TRBJ2-7, with 7 bases identical to TRBD1. The sample was peripheral blood. The sequence was obtained from a man older than 75 with active COVID-19. In DNA form, the CDR3 reads TGCAGCGGGGGACAGAGCTACGAGCAGTACTTC. Its protein is CSGGQSYEQYF.